This entry describes one TCR beta chain. This entry comes from a study of blood T cell repertoires in COVID-19. The ends lost 4 bases at V and 6 bases at J; junction bases unmatched: 9. This CDR3 comprises 16 residues. Germline assignment: CDR1 SGHTA and CDR2 FQGNSA. Measured with immunoSEQ multiplex PCR; TCRdb has only the in-frame clones, and not every one. The sample holds tens of thousands of clones; about 80% are singletons and the top ten take under 25%. Sample: peripheral blood. This rearrangement joins TRBV7-2 to TRBJ2-3, with 11 bases that match TRBD2. The receptor was isolated from a woman of 80 years or more with acute or convalescent COVID-19. CDR3: CASSSGRLAGLDTQYF. CDR3 in DNA: TGTGCCAGCAGCTCTGGCCGACTAGCGGGGTTGGATACGCAGTATTTT. The complete variable domain, with remaining parts taken from reference TRBV7-2 and TRBJ2-3, reads GAGVSQSPSNKVTEKGKDVELRCDPISGHTALYWYRQSLGQGLEFLIYFQGNSAPDKSGLPSDRFSAERTGGSVSTLTIQRTQQEDSAVYLCASSSGRLAGLDTQYFGPGTRLTVL.